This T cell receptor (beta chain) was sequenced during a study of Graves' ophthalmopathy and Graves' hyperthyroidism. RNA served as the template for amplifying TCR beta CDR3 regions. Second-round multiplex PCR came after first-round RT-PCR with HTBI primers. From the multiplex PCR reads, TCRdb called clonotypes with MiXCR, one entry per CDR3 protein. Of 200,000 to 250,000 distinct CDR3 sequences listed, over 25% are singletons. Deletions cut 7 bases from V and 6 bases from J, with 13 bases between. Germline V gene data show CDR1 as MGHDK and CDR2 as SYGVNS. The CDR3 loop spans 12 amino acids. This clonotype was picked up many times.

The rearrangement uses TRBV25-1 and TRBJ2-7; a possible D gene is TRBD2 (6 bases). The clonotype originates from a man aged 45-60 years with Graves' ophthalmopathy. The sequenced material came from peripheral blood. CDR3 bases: TGTGCCAGCAAGCAATCGGGGGTCGAGCAGTACTTC. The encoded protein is CASKQSGVEQYF.